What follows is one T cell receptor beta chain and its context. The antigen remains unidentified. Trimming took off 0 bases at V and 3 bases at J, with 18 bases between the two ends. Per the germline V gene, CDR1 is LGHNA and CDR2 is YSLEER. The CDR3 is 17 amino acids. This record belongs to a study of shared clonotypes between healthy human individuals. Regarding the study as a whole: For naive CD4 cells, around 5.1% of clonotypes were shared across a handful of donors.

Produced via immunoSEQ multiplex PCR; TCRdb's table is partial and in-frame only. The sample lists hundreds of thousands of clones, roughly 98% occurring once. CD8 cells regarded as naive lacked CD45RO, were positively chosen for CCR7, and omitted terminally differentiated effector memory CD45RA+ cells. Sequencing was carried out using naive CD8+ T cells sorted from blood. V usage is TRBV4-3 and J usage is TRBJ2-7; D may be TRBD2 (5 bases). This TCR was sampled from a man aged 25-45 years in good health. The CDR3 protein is CASSQDWRAERLYEQYF. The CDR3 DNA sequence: TGCGCCAGCAGCCAAGATTGGCGGGCGGAGAGACTCTACGAGCAGTACTTC.